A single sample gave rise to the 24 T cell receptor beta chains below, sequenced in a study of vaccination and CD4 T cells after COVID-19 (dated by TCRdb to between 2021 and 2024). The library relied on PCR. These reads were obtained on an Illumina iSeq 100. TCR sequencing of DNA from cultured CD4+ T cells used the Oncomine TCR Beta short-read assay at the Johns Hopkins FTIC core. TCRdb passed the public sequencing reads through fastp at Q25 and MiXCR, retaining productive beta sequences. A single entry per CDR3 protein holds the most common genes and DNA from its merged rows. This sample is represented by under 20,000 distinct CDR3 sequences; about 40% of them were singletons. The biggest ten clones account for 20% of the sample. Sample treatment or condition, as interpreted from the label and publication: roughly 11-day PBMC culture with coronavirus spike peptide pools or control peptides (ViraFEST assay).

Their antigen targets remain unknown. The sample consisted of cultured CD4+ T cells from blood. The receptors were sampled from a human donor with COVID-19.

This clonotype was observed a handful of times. The CDR3 DNA sequence: TGTGCCAGCAGCTTAGACGCGAATTCACCCCTCCACTTT. It specifies CASSLDANSPLHF. The genes are TRBV11-3 and TRBJ1-6, with no clear D. Per germline, CDR1 SGHNT and CDR2 YENEEA. Trimming removed 0 bases from V and 7 bases from J, with 4 bases in between. The CDR3 consists of 13 residues.

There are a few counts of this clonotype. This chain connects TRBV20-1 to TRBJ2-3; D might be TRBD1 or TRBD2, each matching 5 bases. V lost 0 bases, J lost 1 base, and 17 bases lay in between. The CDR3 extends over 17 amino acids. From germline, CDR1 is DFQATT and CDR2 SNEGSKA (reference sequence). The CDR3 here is CSARDPRGAQGTDTQYF. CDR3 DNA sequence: TGCAGTGCTAGAGATCCACGAGGGGCGCAGGGCACAGATACGCAGTATTTT.

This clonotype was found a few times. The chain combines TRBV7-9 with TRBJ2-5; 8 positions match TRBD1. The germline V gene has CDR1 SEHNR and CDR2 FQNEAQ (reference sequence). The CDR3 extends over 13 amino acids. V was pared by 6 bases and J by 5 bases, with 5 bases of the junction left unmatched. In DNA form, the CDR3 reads TGTGCCAGCAGATCAGGGGGCCGGGAGACCCAGTACTTC. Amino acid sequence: CASRSGGRETQYF. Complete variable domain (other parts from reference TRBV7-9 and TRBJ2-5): DTGVSQNPRHKITKRGQNVTFRCDPISEHNRLYWYRQTLGQGPEFLTYFQNEAQLEKSRLLSDRFSAERPKGSFSTLEIQRTEQGDSAMYLCASRSGGRETQYFGPGTRLLVL.

The CDR3 region is CASLSPGQGGRYTF. Written as DNA, the CDR3 is TGTGCCAGTTTGTCTCCGGGACAGGGTGGGCGCTACACCTTC. J is TRBJ1-2 and V is TRBV19; 9 bases match TRBD1. Germline trimming cut 8 bases from V and 9 bases from J; bases unmatched to any gene: 13. Germline V gene data show CDR1 as LNHDA and CDR2 as SQIVND (reference sequence). CDR3 length: 14 residues.

The CDR3 loop is CATRGQTLQAPGELFF. The CDR3 DNA follows: TGTGCCACCAGAGGACAGACTCTACAGGCACCCGGGGAGCTGTTTTTT. The genes are TRBV15 and TRBJ2-2; D might be TRBD1 (6 bases). The V end lost 6 bases, the J end lost 6 bases, and 20 bases lay between the germline ends. Germline-derived CDR1 and CDR2 are LNHNV and YYDKDF (reference sequence). The CDR3 runs 16 residues.

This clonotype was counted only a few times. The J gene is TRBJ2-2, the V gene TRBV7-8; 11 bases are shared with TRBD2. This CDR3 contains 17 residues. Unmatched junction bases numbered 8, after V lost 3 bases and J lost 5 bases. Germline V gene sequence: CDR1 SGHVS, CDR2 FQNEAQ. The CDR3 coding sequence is TGTGCCAGCAGCTTCTCCGCTAGCGGGGGGCATACCGGGGAGCTGTTTTTT. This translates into CASSFSASGGHTGELFF.

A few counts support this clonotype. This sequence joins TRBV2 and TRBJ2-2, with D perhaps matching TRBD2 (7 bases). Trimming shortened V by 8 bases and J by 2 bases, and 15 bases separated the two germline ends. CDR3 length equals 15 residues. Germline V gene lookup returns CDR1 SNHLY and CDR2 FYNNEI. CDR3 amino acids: CASERDTSNTGELFF. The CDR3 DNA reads TGTGCCAGCGAGCGGGACACCTCCAACACCGGGGAGCTGTTTTTT.

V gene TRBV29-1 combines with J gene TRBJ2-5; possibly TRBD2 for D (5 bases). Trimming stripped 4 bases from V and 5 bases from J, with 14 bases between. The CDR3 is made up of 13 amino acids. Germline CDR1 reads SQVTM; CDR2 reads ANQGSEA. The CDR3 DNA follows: TGCAGCGTTGCCCGGAACAGCGGCGAGACCCAGTACTTC. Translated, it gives CSVARNSGETQYF.

CDR3 residues: CASSLVFGGQDGYTF. CDR3 bases: TGTGCCAGCAGCTTGGTCTTCGGGGGTCAGGATGGCTACACCTTC. This chain uses TRBV5-4 with TRBJ1-2; D perhaps matches TRBD1 (5 bases). The CDR3 totals 15 residues. Germline CDR1 is SGHNT and CDR2 is YYREEE (reference sequence). V shed 0 bases and J shed 6 bases, with 15 bases lying between them.

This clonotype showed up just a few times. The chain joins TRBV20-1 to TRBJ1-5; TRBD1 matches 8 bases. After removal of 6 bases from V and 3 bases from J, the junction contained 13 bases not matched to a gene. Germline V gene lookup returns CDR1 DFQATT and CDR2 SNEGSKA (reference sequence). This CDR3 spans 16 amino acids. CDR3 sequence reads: CSANRRGTGFNQPQHF. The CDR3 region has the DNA TGCAGTGCCAACCGTCGGGGGACAGGCTTCAATCAGCCCCAGCATTTT.

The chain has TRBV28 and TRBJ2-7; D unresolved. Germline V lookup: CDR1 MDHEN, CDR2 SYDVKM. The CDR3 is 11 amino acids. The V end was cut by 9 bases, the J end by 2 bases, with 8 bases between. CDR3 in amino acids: CASSPAYEQYF. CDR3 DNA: TGTGCCAGTAGTCCAGCCTACGAGCAGTACTTC.

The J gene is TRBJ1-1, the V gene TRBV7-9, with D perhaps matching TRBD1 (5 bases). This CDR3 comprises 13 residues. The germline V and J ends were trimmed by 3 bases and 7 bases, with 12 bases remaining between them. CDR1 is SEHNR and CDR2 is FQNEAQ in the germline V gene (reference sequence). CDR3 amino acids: CASSFLGGGEAFF. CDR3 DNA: TGTGCCAGCAGCTTTCTCGGGGGAGGTGAAGCTTTCTTT.

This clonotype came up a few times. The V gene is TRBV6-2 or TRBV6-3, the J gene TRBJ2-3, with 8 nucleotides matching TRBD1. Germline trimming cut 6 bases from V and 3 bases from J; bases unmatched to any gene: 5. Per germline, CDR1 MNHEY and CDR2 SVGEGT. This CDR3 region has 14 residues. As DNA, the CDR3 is TGTGCCAGCAGCACCGGGGACAGGACAGATACGCAGTATTTT. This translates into CASSTGDRTDTQYF.

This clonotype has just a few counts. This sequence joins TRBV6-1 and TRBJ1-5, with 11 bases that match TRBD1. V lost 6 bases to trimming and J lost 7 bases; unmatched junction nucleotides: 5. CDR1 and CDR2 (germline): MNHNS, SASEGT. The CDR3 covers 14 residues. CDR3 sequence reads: CASRGTGGGQPQHF. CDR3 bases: TGTGCCAGCAGGGGGACAGGGGGGGGCCAGCCCCAGCATTTT.

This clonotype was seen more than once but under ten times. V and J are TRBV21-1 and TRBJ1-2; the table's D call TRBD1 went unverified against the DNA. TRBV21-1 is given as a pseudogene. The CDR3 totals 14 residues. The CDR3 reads CASIRTALDYGYTF. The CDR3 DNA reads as TGTGCCAGCATCCGGACAGCCTTGGACTATGGCTACACCTTC.

Written as DNA, the CDR3 is TGTGCCACCAGTGATTACGGGGATACGCAGTATTTT. Translated, it gives CATSDYGDTQYF. The chain has TRBV24-1 and TRBJ2-3; the D is unclear. The CDR3 has 12 residues. Between the trimmed V and J ends, which lost 2 bases and 6 bases, there was a span of 5 bases. CDR1 and CDR2 (germline): KGHDR, SFDVKD.

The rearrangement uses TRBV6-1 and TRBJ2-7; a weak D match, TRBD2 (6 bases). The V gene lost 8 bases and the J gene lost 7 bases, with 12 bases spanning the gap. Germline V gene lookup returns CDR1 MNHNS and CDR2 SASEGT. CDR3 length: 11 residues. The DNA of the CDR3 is TGTGCCAGCGGCGGTGCGGGAGAGCAGTACTTC. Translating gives CASGGAGEQYF.

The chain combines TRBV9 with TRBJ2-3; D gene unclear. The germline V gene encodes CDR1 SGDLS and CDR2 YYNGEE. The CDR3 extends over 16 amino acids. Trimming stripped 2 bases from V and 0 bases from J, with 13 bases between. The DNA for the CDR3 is TGTGCCAGCAGCGTCCATGTTGGCGGAAGCACAGATACGCAGTATTTT. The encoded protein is CASSVHVGGSTDTQYF.

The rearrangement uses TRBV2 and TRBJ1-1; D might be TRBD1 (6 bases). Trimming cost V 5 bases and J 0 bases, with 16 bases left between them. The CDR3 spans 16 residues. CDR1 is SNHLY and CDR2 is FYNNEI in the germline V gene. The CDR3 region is CASSSQGMRMNTEAFF. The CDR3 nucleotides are TGTGCCAGCAGTTCGCAGGGGATGCGGATGAACACTGAAGCTTTCTTT.

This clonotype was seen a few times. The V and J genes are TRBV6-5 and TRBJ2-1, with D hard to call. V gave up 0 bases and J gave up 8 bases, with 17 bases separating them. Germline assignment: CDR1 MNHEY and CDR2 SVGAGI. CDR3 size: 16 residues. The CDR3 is CASSYSRVGLLYEQFF. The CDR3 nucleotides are TGTGCCAGCAGTTACTCGAGAGTTGGCCTATTGTATGAGCAGTTCTTC.

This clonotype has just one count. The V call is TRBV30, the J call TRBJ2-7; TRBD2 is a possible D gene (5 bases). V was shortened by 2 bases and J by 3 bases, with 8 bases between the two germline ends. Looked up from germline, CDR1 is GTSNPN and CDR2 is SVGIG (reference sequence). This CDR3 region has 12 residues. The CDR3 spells CAWSRTGYEQYF. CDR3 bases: TGTGCCTGGAGTAGGACTGGCTACGAGCAGTACTTC.

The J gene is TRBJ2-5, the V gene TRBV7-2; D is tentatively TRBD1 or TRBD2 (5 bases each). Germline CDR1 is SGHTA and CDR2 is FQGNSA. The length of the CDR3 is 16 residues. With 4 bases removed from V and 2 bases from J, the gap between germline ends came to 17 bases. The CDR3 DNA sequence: TGTGCCAGCAGCTCGGGACCGGGGCTACGGCAAGAGACCCAGTACTTC. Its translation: CASSSGPGLRQETQYF.

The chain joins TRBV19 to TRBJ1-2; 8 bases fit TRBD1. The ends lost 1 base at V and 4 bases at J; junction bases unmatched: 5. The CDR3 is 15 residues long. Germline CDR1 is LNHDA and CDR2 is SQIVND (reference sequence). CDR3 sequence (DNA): TGTGCCAGTAGTATAGCCGGAACAGGGGGCTATGGCTACACCTTC. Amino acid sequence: CASSIAGTGGYGYTF.

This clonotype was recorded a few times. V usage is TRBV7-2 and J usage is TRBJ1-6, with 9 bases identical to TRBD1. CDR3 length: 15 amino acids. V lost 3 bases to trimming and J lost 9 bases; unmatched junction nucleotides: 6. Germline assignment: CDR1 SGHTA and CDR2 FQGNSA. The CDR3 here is CASSLGQGERSPLHF. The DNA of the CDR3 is TGTGCCAGCAGCTTGGGACAGGGCGAGCGTTCACCCCTCCACTTT. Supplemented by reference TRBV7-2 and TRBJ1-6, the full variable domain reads GAGVSQSPSNKVTEKGKDVELRCDPISGHTALYWYRQSLGQGLEFLIYFQGNSAPDKSGLPSDRFSAERTGGSVSTLTIQRTQQEDSAVYLCASSLGQGERSPLHFGNGTRLTVT.